This TCR beta chain was profiled in a study of CD4+ T cells in melanoma. The assay was immunoSEQ multiplex PCR, and TCRdb's table has in-frame clones only and misses some. Seen here are around 15,000 clones, more than 70% observed once, and the top ten hold approximately 12%. Input material: cells from a culture (not recorded whether cultured in vitro). The sequence came from a human donor with melanoma.

This chain's CDR3 is CAWSVEGRGAFF. The CDR3 nucleotides read TGTGCCTGGAGTGTCGAGGGGCGCGGAGCTTTCTTT. The chain couples TRBV30 to TRBJ1-1, with a tentative D call TRBD1 (5 bases). V lost 0 bases to trimming and J lost 10 bases, with 12 bases between them. CDR1 and CDR2 from the germline V gene are GTSNPN and SVGIG (reference sequence). The length of the CDR3 is 12 residues.